Following are 10 T cell receptor beta chains from one sample sequenced in a study of blood T cell repertoires in COVID-19 (dated by TCRdb to 2019 to 2021). Library prep was done by the immunoSEQ multiplex PCR assay. The immuneACCESS repertoire file appears here via TCRdb, limited to in-frame rearrangements. These files lack a portion of the clones; in checked studies, under half of the deficit traces to unresolved V genes, and the cause of the others is not known. This sample gives about 140,000 clones in total; roughly 86% of them show up just once. Clones ranked in the top ten supply 8.2% of the sample. Input material: peripheral blood. The receptors here all came from a woman in her fifties or sixties with acute or convalescent COVID-19.

The V call is TRBV3-1 (or the pseudogene TRBV3-2), the J call TRBJ2-7, with 10 bases that match TRBD1. The V segment lost 3 bases and the J segment 3 bases; nucleotides outside the gene matches: 11. The CDR3 has 17 residues. Germline V CDR1 and CDR2: LGHDT, YNNKEL (reference sequence). CDR3 coding DNA: TGTGCCAGCAGCCACGGACAGGGGGGGCCCGGGCACTACGAGCAGTACTTC. Its protein is CASSHGQGGPGHYEQYF.

The V and J genes are TRBV5-1 and TRBJ2-5, with 11 bases lining up with TRBD1. With 4 bases clipped from V and 4 bases from J, the junction kept 3 bases outside the gene matches. The CDR3 sequence is 14 residues long. The germline V gene has CDR1 SGHRS and CDR2 YFSETQ. The DNA for the CDR3 is TGCGCCAGCAGCCCCGGGACAGGGGGAGAGACCCAGTACTTC. Translating gives CASSPGTGGETQYF.

The V gene is TRBV11-2, the J gene TRBJ1-6; 7 nucleotides line up with TRBD1. Per the germline V gene, CDR1 is SGHAT and CDR2 is FQNNGV. There are 14 residues in the CDR3. With V trimmed by 4 bases and J by 8 bases, 5 bases remained unmatched. CDR3 loop: CASSSDRWDSPLHF. Written as DNA, the CDR3 is TGTGCCAGCAGCTCGGACAGGTGGGATTCACCCCTCCACTTT.

This clone showed up just once. The gene calls are TRBV11-1 and TRBJ2-7; 10 nucleotides agree with TRBD1. The ends lost 2 bases at V and 3 bases at J; junction bases unmatched: 7. The CDR3 has 16 amino acids. Per the germline V gene, CDR1 is SGHAT and CDR2 is FQDESV (reference sequence). CDR3 nucleotide sequence: TGTGCCAGCAGCTTAACGGGACAGGGGAATATCTACGAGCAGTACTTC. Residues: CASSLTGQGNIYEQYF.

The CDR3 loop is CASSLYPSGQGATIYF. The CDR3 DNA sequence: TGTGCCAGCAGCTTATATCCTAGCGGACAGGGGGCCACCATATATTTT. V gene TRBV7-9 combines with J gene TRBJ1-3, with 11 bases aligning to TRBD1. CDR3 length: 16 amino acids. CDR1 and CDR2 (germline): SEHNR, FQNEAQ (reference sequence). The J segment lost 9 bases and the V segment lost 2 bases, leaving 9 bases of the junction unmatched.

V is TRBV24-1 and J is TRBJ2-1, with 11 positions matching TRBD2. CDR1 and CDR2 from the germline V gene are KGHDR and SFDVKD. This CDR3 is 17 amino acids long. The V gene end was trimmed by 2 bases and the J gene end by 0 bases; junction bases not matched to a gene: 2. CDR3 sequence (DNA): TGTGCCACCAGTGATTCTAGCGGGGGGTACTCCTACAATGAGCAGTTCTTC. Protein: CATSDSSGGYSYNEQFF.

V usage is TRBV19 and J usage is TRBJ1-3; 8 bases are a match to TRBD1. J gave up 4 bases and V 4 bases, and 3 bases lay outside the gene matches. The germline V gene encodes CDR1 LNHDA and CDR2 SQIVND (reference sequence). The CDR3 contains 14 residues. The CDR3 DNA reads as TGTGCCAGTAGTACGGACAGGGTCGGAAACACCATATATTTT. This sequence encodes CASSTDRVGNTIYF.

This clone has only one observation. The chain combines TRBV28 with TRBJ2-7; D is uncertain. Per germline, CDR1 MDHEN and CDR2 SYDVKM. The CDR3 is 14 residues long. V was cut by 0 bases and J by 6 bases, with 12 bases left in between. The CDR3 loop is CASSLWKSKAEQYF. DNA for the CDR3: TGTGCCAGCAGTTTATGGAAGTCCAAAGCCGAGCAGTACTTC.

The rearrangement joins TRBV5-4 to TRBJ2-3, with a possible D match to TRBD1 (5 bases). This CDR3 has 12 amino acids. Germline V gene lookup returns CDR1 SGHNT and CDR2 YYREEE (reference sequence). V dropped 0 bases and J dropped 6 bases, with 5 bases sitting between them. The CDR3 DNA follows: TGTGCCAGCAGCTTGGAGGGGGATACGCAGTATTTT. As protein: CASSLEGDTQYF.

V gene TRBV7-8 combines with J gene TRBJ1-3, with TRBD1 matching 12 bases. The CDR3 is 18 residues long. Germline V CDR1 and CDR2: SGHVS, FQNEAQ. V dropped 4 bases and J dropped 8; count of bases not matched to a gene: 15. The CDR3 nucleotides are TGTGCCAGCAGCTCAAAGATACGACCGGGACAGGGGGCGTACACCATATATTTT. Translating it yields CASSSKIRPGQGAYTIYF.